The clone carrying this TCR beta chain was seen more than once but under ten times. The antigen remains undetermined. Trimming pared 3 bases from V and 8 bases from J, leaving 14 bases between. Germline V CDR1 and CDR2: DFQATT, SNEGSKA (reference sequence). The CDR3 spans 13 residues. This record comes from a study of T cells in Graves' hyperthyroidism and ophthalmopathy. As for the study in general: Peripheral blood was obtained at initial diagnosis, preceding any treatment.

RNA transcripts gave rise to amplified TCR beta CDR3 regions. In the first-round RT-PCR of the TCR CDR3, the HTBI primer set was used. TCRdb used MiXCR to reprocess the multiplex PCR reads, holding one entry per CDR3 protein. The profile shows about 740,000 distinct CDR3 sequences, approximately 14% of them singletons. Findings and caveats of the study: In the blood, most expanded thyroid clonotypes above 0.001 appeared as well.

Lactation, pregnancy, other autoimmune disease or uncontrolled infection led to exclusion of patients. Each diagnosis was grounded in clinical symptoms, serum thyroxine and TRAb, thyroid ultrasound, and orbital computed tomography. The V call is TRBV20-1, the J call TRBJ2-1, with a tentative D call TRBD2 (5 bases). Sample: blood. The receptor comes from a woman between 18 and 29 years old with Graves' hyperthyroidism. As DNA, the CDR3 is TGCAGTGCTAGTGATGGACTCCAGGATGAGCAGTTCTTC. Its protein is CSASDGLQDEQFF.